Listed here are 21 T cell receptor beta chains from one sample, sequenced in a study of T cell changes during pregnancy in multiple sclerosis. Assay: immunoSEQ multiplex PCR; the TCRdb copy retains only in-frame clones and omits some. The top ten hold more than 1.5% of the sample, which has roughly 100,000 clones, about nine tenths seen once. Source: peripheral blood, taken after pregnancy. The receptors stem from a female donor in good health, enrolled as a control in a pregnancy study.

With regard to this clone: Other DNA sequences in this sample translate to the same CDR3. The rearrangement uses TRBV14 and TRBJ2-3; D is uncertain. From germline, CDR1 is SGHDN and CDR2 FVKESK. The CDR3 spans 14 residues. V gave up 0 bases and J gave up 3 bases, with 7 bases separating them. The CDR3 nucleotides read TGTGCCAGCAGCCAAGAAGTTGAGACAGATACGCAGTATTTT. Amino acid sequence: CASSQEVETDTQYF.

The V call is TRBV30, the J call TRBJ2-2, with no clear D. CDR1 GTSNPN and CDR2 SVGIG come from the germline V gene (reference sequence). CDR3 length: 14 amino acids. The V end lost 0 bases, the J end lost 1 base, and 6 bases lay between the germline ends. In DNA, the CDR3 is TGTGCCTGGAGTGTACTAAGGAACACCGGGGAGCTGTTTTTT. It translates to CAWSVLRNTGELFF.

V usage is TRBV6-1 and J usage is TRBJ1-3, with 7 bases fitting TRBD1. Germline lookup yields CDR1 MNHNS and CDR2 SASEGT. The J segment lost 0 bases and the V segment lost 3 bases, leaving 8 bases of the junction unmatched. The CDR3 loop spans 17 amino acids. The CDR3 loop reads CASSDRDSRLSGNTIYF. The CDR3 DNA is TGTGCCAGCAGTGATCGGGACAGCCGACTCTCTGGAAACACCATATATTTT.

The V call is TRBV13, the J call TRBJ2-1; 8 nucleotides match TRBD1. Germline CDR1 PRHDT, CDR2 FYEKMQ (reference sequence). The CDR3 extends over 15 amino acids. Trimming at V came to 5 bases and at J to 2 bases, leaving 5 bases not matched to a gene. The CDR3 reads CASSLGQEPYNEQFF. Written as DNA, the CDR3 is TGTGCCAGCAGCCTGGGACAGGAACCCTACAATGAGCAGTTCTTC.

This clone showed up just a few times. The V call is TRBV19, the J call TRBJ1-2, with TRBD1 identical over 9 bases. After removal of 4 bases from V and 3 bases from J, the junction contained 9 bases not matched to a gene. The V gene's germline CDR1 is LNHDA and CDR2 SQIVND (reference sequence). The CDR3 runs to 16 residues. In nucleotides, the CDR3 is TGTGCCAGTAGTACACCGGACAGGGGCTTTCACTATGGCTACACCTTC. This encodes CASSTPDRGFHYGYTF. The complete variable domain, with remaining parts taken from reference TRBV19 and TRBJ1-2, reads DGGITQSPKYLFRKEGQNVTLSCEQNLNHDAMYWYRQDPGQGLRLIYYSQIVNDFQKGDIAEGYSVSREKKESFPLTVTSAQKNPTAFYLCASSTPDRGFHYGYTFGSGTRLTVV.

The chain employs TRBV7-8 and TRBJ1-2; TRBD1 matches 10 bases. CDR1 is SGHVS and CDR2 is FQNEAQ in the germline V gene. V lost 5 bases to trimming and J lost 8 bases; unmatched junction nucleotides: 11. This CDR3 region has 15 residues. DNA for the CDR3: TGTGCCAGCAGCCAAACCGGGACAGGGGTGACGGGCTACACCTTC. Its protein is CASSQTGTGVTGYTF. Full variable domain (missing parts from reference TRBV7-8 and TRBJ1-2): GAGVSQSPRYKVAKRGQDVALRCDPISGHVSLFWYQQALGQGPEFLTYFQNEAQLDKSGLPSDRFFAERPEGSVSTLKIQRTQQEDSAVYLCASSQTGTGVTGYTFGSGTRLTVV.

This clone was seen only a few times. V gene TRBV4-1 combines with J gene TRBJ1-1, with a possible D match to TRBD1 (5 bases). V was trimmed by 3 bases and J by 0 bases, leaving 14 bases between them. The V gene's germline CDR1 is MGHRA and CDR2 YSYEKL. This CDR3 has 16 amino acids. Here the CDR3 DNA reads TGCGCCAGCAGCCAGGGACCGGGAGGGATGAACACTGAAGCTTTCTTT. Encoded protein: CASSQGPGGMNTEAFF.

The chain recombines TRBV4-3 with TRBJ2-7; 8 positions match TRBD1. This CDR3 is built from 14 residues. The germline gives CDR1 LGHNA, CDR2 YSLEER. After removal of 0 bases from V and 6 bases from J, the junction contained 4 bases not matched to a gene. CDR3 sequence (DNA): TGCGCCAGCAGCCAAGACAGGGGGCGATTCGAGCAGTACTTC. Translated: CASSQDRGRFEQYF.

The chain is built from TRBV27 and TRBJ1-5, with 9 bases matching TRBD1. Germline CDR1 MNHEY, CDR2 SMNVEV (reference sequence). The CDR3 has 16 residues. Trimming removed 8 bases from V and 2 bases from J; junction bases left unmatched: 10. CDR3 nucleotide sequence: TGTGCCAGCTCCACTGGACAGGGGATAGGCAATCAGCCCCAGCATTTT. Translation: CASSTGQGIGNQPQHF.

CDR3 amino acids: CASSQAELAGDNEQFF. CDR3 in DNA: TGTGCCAGCAGCCAAGCTGAACTAGCGGGGGACAATGAGCAGTTCTTC. This sequence joins TRBV4-2 and TRBJ2-1; 11 bases map to TRBD2. Looked up from germline, CDR1 is LGHNA and CDR2 is YNFKEQ. The ends lost 1 base at V and 5 bases at J; junction bases unmatched: 4. The CDR3 runs 16 residues.

The chain couples TRBV7-9 to TRBJ2-5; a weak D match, TRBD1 (5 bases). Germline V gene lookup returns CDR1 SEHNR and CDR2 FQNEAQ (reference sequence). Between the trimmed V and J ends, which lost 1 base and 5 bases, there was a span of 14 bases. The CDR3 has 15 residues. This CDR3 is CASSLGWAGYETQYF. CDR3 DNA sequence: TGTGCCAGCAGCTTAGGATGGGCAGGGTACGAGACCCAGTACTTC.

This sequence joins TRBV7-9 and TRBJ2-3, with 9 bases aligning to TRBD2. Losses at the gene ends were 0 bases for V and 2 bases for J; bases not matched to a gene: 9. The CDR3 totals 18 residues. Germline V lookup: CDR1 SEHNR, CDR2 FQNEAQ (reference sequence). CDR3 sequence: CASSLAIRLAAYTDTQYF. CDR3 nucleotide sequence: TGTGCCAGCAGCTTAGCGATCCGACTAGCGGCATACACAGATACGCAGTATTTT. The variable domain in full, completed from reference TRBV7-9 and TRBJ2-3, reads DTGVSQNPRHKITKRGQNVTFRCDPISEHNRLYWYRQTLGQGPEFLTYFQNEAQLEKSRLLSDRFSAERPKGSFSTLEIQRTEQGDSAMYLCASSLAIRLAAYTDTQYFGPGTRLTVL.

The chain has TRBV7-2 and TRBJ1-1; 8 nucleotides align to TRBD1. The CDR3 runs 14 residues. The V and J ends lost 1 base and 10 bases, in that order; junction bases with no gene match: 8. Germline V lookup: CDR1 SGHTA, CDR2 FQGNSA. The DNA of the CDR3 is TGTGCCAGCAGCTTAGGGCTTTTACAGGGGGGAGCTTTCTTT. The encoded protein is CASSLGLLQGGAFF. Based on the CDR3 plus reference TRBV7-2 and TRBJ1-1, the full variable domain is GAGVSQSPSNKVTEKGKDVELRCDPISGHTALYWYRQSLGQGLEFLIYFQGNSAPDKSGLPSDRFSAERTGGSVSTLTIQRTQQEDSAVYLCASSLGLLQGGAFFGQGTRLTVV.

The chain recombines TRBV2 with TRBJ2-2; tentative D call: TRBD1 (6 bases). The CDR3 has 15 amino acids. In germline, CDR1 is SNHLY, CDR2 FYNNEI. V shed 7 bases and J shed 2 bases, with 14 bases lying between them. The CDR3 DNA follows: TGTGCCAGCATCATGTACAGGGAAAACACCGGGGAGCTGTTTTTT. Protein product: CASIMYRENTGELFF.

This chain connects TRBV5-5 to TRBJ2-2; 7 positions match TRBD1. The V and J ends lost 2 bases and 6 bases, in that order; junction bases with no gene match: 7. The germline CDR1 and CDR2 sequences are SGHKS and YYEKEE (reference sequence). The CDR3 contains 15 residues. The CDR3, as DNA: TGTGCCAGCAGCTTAGACCTGACAGGGCCCGGGGAGCTGTTTTTT. Protein: CASSLDLTGPGELFF.

The sample holds one count of this clone. The chain links TRBV9 to TRBJ2-3; 7 positions match TRBD1. Losses at the gene ends were 0 bases for V and 7 bases for J; bases not matched to a gene: 11. CDR3 length: 16 amino acids. Germline loops: CDR1 SGDLS, CDR2 YYNGEE. CDR3 sequence: CASSVVEGAARYTQYF. Here the CDR3 DNA reads TGTGCCAGCAGCGTAGTAGAGGGGGCCGCCAGGTATACGCAGTATTTT.

This clone was seen just once. CDR3 in DNA: TGTGCCAGCAGACAGGGGGGCCCCACAGATACGCAGTATTTT. Its protein is CASRQGGPTDTQYF. V usage is TRBV7-8 and J usage is TRBJ2-3, with 8 nucleotides matching TRBD1. V was clipped by 6 bases and J by 2 bases; unmatched bases: 4. The germline V gene has CDR1 SGHVS and CDR2 FQNEAQ. The CDR3 runs 14 residues. The entire variable domain, with the rest obtained from reference TRBV7-8 and TRBJ2-3, is as follows: GAGVSQSPRYKVAKRGQDVALRCDPISGHVSLFWYQQALGQGPEFLTYFQNEAQLDKSGLPSDRFFAERPEGSVSTLKIQRTQQEDSAVYLCASRQGGPTDTQYFGPGTRLTVL.

The chain employs TRBV5-1 and TRBJ1-1; TRBD1 is a possible D gene (5 bases). V was cut by 5 bases and J by 5 bases, with 16 bases left in between. This CDR3 has 14 residues. The germline CDR1 and CDR2 sequences are SGHRS and YFSETQ. CDR3 residues: CASRSRGEGTEAFF. In nucleotides, the CDR3 is TGCGCCAGCAGATCCCGAGGGGAGGGAACTGAAGCTTTCTTT.

V usage is TRBV27 and J usage is TRBJ2-7, with 8 bases identical to TRBD2. CDR1 and CDR2 (germline): MNHEY, SMNVEV (reference sequence). V lost 6 bases and J lost 3; bases outside the gene matches: 7. This CDR3 comprises 14 residues. The CDR3 DNA is TGTGCCAGCAGCCTGCGGGGGGCCGACTACGAGCAGTACTTC. This codes for CASSLRGADYEQYF.

V usage is TRBV7-9 and J usage is TRBJ1-1; D gene uncertain. Germline lookup yields CDR1 SEHNR and CDR2 FQNEAQ (reference sequence). V was clipped by 7 bases and J by 7 bases, with 16 bases between them. The CDR3 has 13 residues. The CDR3 sequence: CASKGVGEGEAFF. The CDR3 DNA sequence: TGTGCCAGCAAAGGTGTCGGGGAAGGTGAAGCTTTCTTT. Combining the CDR3 with reference TRBV7-9 and TRBJ1-1 gives the whole variable domain DTGVSQNPRHKITKRGQNVTFRCDPISEHNRLYWYRQTLGQGPEFLTYFQNEAQLEKSRLLSDRFSAERPKGSFSTLEIQRTEQGDSAMYLCASKGVGEGEAFFGQGTRLTVV.

The chain uses TRBV6-1 and TRBJ1-6, with a possible D match to TRBD1 (6 bases). This CDR3 is built from 16 residues. Germline V gives CDR1 MNHNS, CDR2 SASEGT. V was pared by 2 bases and J by 7 bases, with 15 bases between. The CDR3 here is CASSELVGTPNSPLHF. The CDR3 DNA follows: TGTGCCAGCAGTGAACTCGTTGGGACACCGAATTCACCCCTCCACTTT.